The 19 T cell receptor beta chains given below trace back to one sample, sequenced in a study of cytomegalovirus exposure and HLA in healthy donors. The PCR contained 60 Vbeta and 13 Jbeta primers. This table comes from immunoSEQ multiplex PCR, and its TCRdb copy is limited to in-frame clones, with some not included. The sample consists of 95,000 to 110,000 clones, around 10% of them appearing once. The sequenced material came from PBMCs. Source of these receptors: a man aged 40-50 years in good health and CMV-seropositive.

The chain links TRBV5-4 to TRBJ2-5; 7 positions agree with TRBD2. The J call may be mistaken, given a closer DNA end match to TRBJ2-7. The CDR3 covers 13 residues. The V gene's germline CDR1 is SGHNT and CDR2 YYREEE (reference sequence). The CDR3 spells CASSLKRDNEQYF. Written as DNA, the CDR3 is TGTGCCAGCAGCTTAAAGCGGGATAACGAGCAGTACTTC.

V gene TRBV7-2 combines with J gene TRBJ2-3, with D possibly matching TRBD2 (6 bases). CDR1 SGHTA and CDR2 FQGNSA come from the germline V gene. CDR3 length: 13 amino acids. The DNA for the CDR3 is TGTACGTCGGGAGCCCACGTTACAGATACGCAGTATTTT. Translated, it gives CTSGAHVTDTQYF.

The chain employs TRBV6-5 and TRBJ1-5, with D possibly TRBD1 on 5 matching bases. In germline, CDR1 is MNHEY, CDR2 SVGAGI. The V end was cut by 5 bases, the J end by 6 bases, with 17 bases between. The CDR3 runs to 15 residues. The CDR3 sequence is CASSKSWGGGQPQHF. The DNA for the CDR3 is TGTGCCAGCAGTAAGTCGTGGGGGGGAGGTCAGCCCCAGCATTTT.

This clone has only a few counts. The chain combines TRBV23-1 with TRBJ1-1; D remains unclear. TRBV23-1 counts as an open reading frame of uncertain function. V was shortened by 2 bases and J by 2 bases, with 15 bases between the two germline ends. CDR3 length equals 16 residues. This chain's CDR3 is CASSQPHSRGNTEAFF. DNA for the CDR3: TGCGCCAGCAGTCAACCACACTCTCGAGGTAACACTGAAGCTTTCTTT.

This clone was detected a few times. This rearrangement joins TRBV27 to TRBJ2-1; 7 bases fit TRBD1. This CDR3 comprises 13 residues. After removal of 4 bases from V and 7 bases from J, the junction contained 4 bases not matched to a gene. CDR1 is MNHEY and CDR2 is SMNVEV in the germline V gene (reference sequence). The DNA for the CDR3 is TGTGCCAGCAGTTCGATGACAGGGAATGAGCAGTTCTTC. Its translation: CASSSMTGNEQFF.

V and J are TRBV18 and TRBJ2-7; weak D call: TRBD1 (6 bases). Trimming left V 6 bases short and J 6 bases short, with 18 bases between. Looked up from germline, CDR1 is KGHSH and CDR2 is LQKENI. The CDR3 totals 14 residues. This CDR3 is CASSKGQGTSEQYF. As DNA, the CDR3 is TGTGCCAGCTCCAAAGGGCAGGGGACGAGCGAGCAGTACTTC.

The gene calls are TRBV5-1 and TRBJ2-3, with TRBD2 identical over 7 bases. The CDR3 has 16 residues. Germline loops: CDR1 SGHRS, CDR2 YFSETQ. V trimming: 0 bases; J trimming: 4 bases; junction bases outside the gene matches: 8. CDR3 amino acids: CASSLGLEGGSDTQYF. CDR3 bases: TGCGCCAGCAGCTTGGGACTAGAGGGAGGGTCAGATACGCAGTATTTT.

The genes are TRBV6-4 and TRBJ2-6; 7 nucleotides line up with TRBD1. V shed 6 bases, J shed 3 bases, and the junction held 14 bases outside the gene matches. CDR1 and CDR2 from the germline V gene are MRHNA and SNTAGT. The CDR3 sequence is 18 residues long. The CDR3 DNA sequence: TGTGCCAGCAGCGAGGATCGGACAGGCTCTAGTGGGGCCAACGTCCTGACTTTC. Its translation is CASSEDRTGSSGANVLTF.

There are a few counts of this clone. The gene calls are TRBV10-3 and TRBJ1-1, with 11 positions matching TRBD1. Trimming removed 4 bases from V and 6 bases from J; junction bases left unmatched: 1. CDR3 length: 13 amino acids. The germline V gene has CDR1 ENHRY and CDR2 SYGVKD. The CDR3 region has the DNA TGTGCCATCAGTGGGGGACAGGGGGCTGAAGCTTTCTTT. Residues: CAISGGQGAEAFF.

The chain combines TRBV19 with TRBJ1-5; weak D call: TRBD1 (5 bases). The CDR3 is made up of 14 amino acids. The V end lost 5 bases, the J end lost 4 bases, and 12 bases lay between the germline ends. Germline V CDR1 and CDR2: LNHDA, SQIVND (reference sequence). In DNA, the CDR3 is TGTGCCAGTAGTTCGGGACTGCGAAATCAGCCCCAGCATTTT. Protein product: CASSSGLRNQPQHF.

This clone was counted a few times. This chain uses TRBV5-4 with TRBJ2-7; 13 bases fit TRBD2. Trimming cost V 4 bases and J 2 bases; bases outside gene matches: 9. CDR3 size: 17 residues. Germline assignment: CDR1 SGHNT and CDR2 YYREEE (reference sequence). CDR3 amino acids: CASSGGTSGVNAYEQYF. The CDR3 DNA sequence: TGTGCCAGCAGCGGAGGGACTAGCGGGGTTAATGCCTACGAGCAGTACTTC.

The rearrangement uses TRBV28 and TRBJ1-2; D is uncertain. The CDR3 has 15 residues. The V and J ends lost 5 bases and 2 bases respectively, with 15 bases between them. The germline CDR1 and CDR2 sequences are MDHEN and SYDVKM. The CDR3 reads CASSPPGYTNYGYTF. As DNA, the CDR3 is TGTGCCAGCAGTCCCCCGGGATACACGAACTATGGCTACACCTTC.

The CDR3 region is CASSQGWEASGELFF. DNA for the CDR3: TGTGCCAGCAGTCAGGGATGGGAGGCATCCGGGGAGCTGTTTTTT. The J gene is TRBJ2-2, the V gene TRBV6-5, with D possibly matching TRBD2 (6 bases). There are 15 residues in the CDR3. Germline CDR1 reads MNHEY; CDR2 reads SVGAGI. Trimming removed 5 bases at V and 6 bases at J, with 16 bases between.

V gene TRBV6-5 combines with J gene TRBJ2-6; D is unclear. The germline CDR1 and CDR2 sequences are MNHEY and SVGAGI. This CDR3 has 16 residues. The V gene lost 2 bases and the J gene lost 0 bases, with 8 bases spanning the gap. The CDR3 bases are TGTGCCAGCAGTTACCCATCAGTCTCTGGGGCCAACGTCCTGACTTTC. Encoded protein: CASSYPSVSGANVLTF.

This sequence joins TRBV9 and TRBJ2-1, with 8 bases aligning to TRBD2. Trimming cost V 0 bases and J 4 bases; bases outside gene matches: 6. Germline CDR1 is SGDLS and CDR2 is YYNGEE. The CDR3 is made up of 16 amino acids. The CDR3 loop is CASSVAASGLYNEQFF. The CDR3 bases are TGTGCCAGCAGCGTAGCGGCTAGCGGGTTATACAATGAGCAGTTCTTC.

The V gene is TRBV2, the J gene TRBJ2-7; TRBD2 aligns across 9 bases. Germline CDR1 reads SNHLY; CDR2 reads FYNNEI. The CDR3 totals 13 residues. Germline trimming cut 6 bases from V and 5 bases from J; bases unmatched to any gene: 5. CDR3 in DNA: TGTGCCAGCAGGTCTAGCGGGGTCCACGAGCAGTACTTC. It is translated as CASRSSGVHEQYF.

This clone was recorded a few times. The gene calls are TRBV13 and TRBJ2-1, with D possibly matching TRBD1 (5 bases). CDR1 PRHDT and CDR2 FYEKMQ come from the germline V gene (reference sequence). Trimming left V 5 bases short and J 7 bases short, with 9 bases between. The CDR3 extends over 12 amino acids. The CDR3 coding sequence is TGTGCCAGCAGCCCGAAGGGGAATGAGCAGTTCTTC. This translates into CASSPKGNEQFF.

The V gene is TRBV30, the J gene TRBJ2-7, with no clear D. The CDR3 runs 15 residues. With 2 bases removed from V and 2 bases from J, the gap between germline ends came to 16 bases. Germline V gene sequence: CDR1 GTSNPN, CDR2 SVGIG (reference sequence). CDR3 sequence reads: CAWSPFSHLPYEQYF. The CDR3 DNA sequence: TGTGCCTGGAGTCCTTTTTCGCACCTACCCTACGAGCAGTACTTC.

The V gene is TRBV20-1, the J gene TRBJ1-2; D not certain. This CDR3 is built from 9 residues. Germline V gene data show CDR1 as DFQATT and CDR2 as SNEGSKA (reference sequence). V was cut by 3 bases and J by 6 bases, with 2 bases left in between. The CDR3 DNA is TGCAGTGCTAGCGATGGCTACACCTTC. Protein sequence: CSASDGYTF.